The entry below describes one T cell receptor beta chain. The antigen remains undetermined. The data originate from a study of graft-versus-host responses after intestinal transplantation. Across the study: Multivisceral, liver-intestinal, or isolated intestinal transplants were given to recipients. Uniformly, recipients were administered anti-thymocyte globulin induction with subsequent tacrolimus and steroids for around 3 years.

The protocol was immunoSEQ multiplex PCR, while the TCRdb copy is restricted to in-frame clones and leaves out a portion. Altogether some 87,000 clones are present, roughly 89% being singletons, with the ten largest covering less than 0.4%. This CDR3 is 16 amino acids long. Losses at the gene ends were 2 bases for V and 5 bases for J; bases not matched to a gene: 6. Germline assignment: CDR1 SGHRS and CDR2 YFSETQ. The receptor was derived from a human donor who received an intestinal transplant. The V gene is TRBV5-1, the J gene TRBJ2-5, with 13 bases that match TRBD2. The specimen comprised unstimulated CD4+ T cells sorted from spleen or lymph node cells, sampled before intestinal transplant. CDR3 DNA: TGCGCCAGCAGCTTAATGACTAGCGGGAGGTTTGAGACCCAGTACTTC. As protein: CASSLMTSGRFETQYF. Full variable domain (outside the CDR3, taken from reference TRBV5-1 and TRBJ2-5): KAGVTQTPRYLIKTRGQQVTLSCSPISGHRSVSWYQQTPGQGLQFLFEYFSETQRNKGNFPGRFSGRQFSNSRSEMNVSTLELGDSALYLCASSLMTSGRFETQYFGPGTRLLVL.